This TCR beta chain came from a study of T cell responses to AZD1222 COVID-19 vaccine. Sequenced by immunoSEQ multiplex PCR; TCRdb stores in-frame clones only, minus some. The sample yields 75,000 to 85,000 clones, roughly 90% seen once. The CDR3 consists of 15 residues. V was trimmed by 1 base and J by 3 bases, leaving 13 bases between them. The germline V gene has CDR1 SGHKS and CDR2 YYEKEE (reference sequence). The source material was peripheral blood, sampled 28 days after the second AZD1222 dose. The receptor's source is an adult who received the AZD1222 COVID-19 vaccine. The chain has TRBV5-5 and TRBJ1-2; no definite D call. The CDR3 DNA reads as TGTGCCAGCAGCTTGAGCGGGGTGGGTGACTATGGCTACACCTTC. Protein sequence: CASSLSGVGDYGYTF.